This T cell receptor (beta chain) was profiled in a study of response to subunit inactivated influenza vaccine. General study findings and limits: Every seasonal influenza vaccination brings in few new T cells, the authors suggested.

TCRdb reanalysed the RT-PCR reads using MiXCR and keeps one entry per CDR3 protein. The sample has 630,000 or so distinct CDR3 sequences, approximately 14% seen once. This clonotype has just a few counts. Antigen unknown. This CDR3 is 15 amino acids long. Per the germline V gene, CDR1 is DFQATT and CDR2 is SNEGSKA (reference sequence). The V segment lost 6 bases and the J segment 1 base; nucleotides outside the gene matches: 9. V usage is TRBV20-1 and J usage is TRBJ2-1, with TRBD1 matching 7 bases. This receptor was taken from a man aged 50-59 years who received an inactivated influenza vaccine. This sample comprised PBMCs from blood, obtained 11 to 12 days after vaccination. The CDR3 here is CSAPDRLKSYNEQFF. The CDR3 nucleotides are TGCAGTGCACCGGACAGGTTGAAGTCCTACAATGAGCAGTTCTTC.